This T cell receptor (beta chain) was identified in a study of Ad26.COV2.S vaccination and SARS-CoV-2 variants. Study in general: Vaccine-arm donor from the placebo-controlled COV1001 Ad26.COV2.S trial. Intramuscular Ad26.COV2.S at 5x10^10 or 1x10^11 viral particles.

Sample treatment: some 20 received Ad26.COV2.S at low or high dose, single or two shots; 5 received placebo; per-sample allocation not given. Collection of samples fell on day 63 after the first vaccine or placebo injection. Measured with immunoSEQ multiplex PCR; TCRdb has only the in-frame clones, and not every one. Of a few hundred thousand clones in the sample, roughly nine tenths were seen once. Germline loops: CDR1 SEHNR, CDR2 FQNEAQ (reference sequence). This CDR3 contains 19 residues. V lost 1 base, J lost 3 bases, and 14 bases stayed unmatched. The source was peripheral blood, collected in a trial of Ad26.COV2.S vaccine versus placebo. This receptor was identified in a person between 18 and 59 years old who received the Ad26.COV2.S COVID-19 vaccine or a placebo. The chain recombines TRBV7-9 with TRBJ2-1; 8 bases map to TRBD2. This CDR3 is CASSLVGRSGGVFYNEQFF. The CDR3 DNA is TGTGCCAGCAGCTTAGTCGGTAGGAGCGGGGGTGTGTTCTACAATGAGCAGTTCTTC.